This T cell receptor (beta chain) was identified in a study of neurological immune-mediated disorders. Study conclusions and caveats: Expansion of TCR clones was greatest in HTLV-1-associated myelopathy and smallest in multiple sclerosis, where it fell below that of healthy controls.

This CDR3 contains 13 residues. V was cut by 5 bases and J by 8 bases, with 12 bases left in between. TCRdb processed the 5' RACE reads anew with MiXCR; each CDR3 protein has one entry. The data show 25,000 to 35,000 distinct CDR3 sequences, about 3.5% seen once. The sample holds many counts of this clonotype. As yet, its antigen is unknown. The chain couples TRBV12-3 or TRBV12-4 to TRBJ1-4; tentatively, D is TRBD1 (5 bases). Specimen: PBMCs. This receptor was obtained from a woman aged 25 to 39 with multiple sclerosis. CDR3 protein: CASSLQDGEKLFF. Here the CDR3 DNA reads TGTGCCAGCAGTCTACAGGACGGGGAAAAACTGTTTTTT.